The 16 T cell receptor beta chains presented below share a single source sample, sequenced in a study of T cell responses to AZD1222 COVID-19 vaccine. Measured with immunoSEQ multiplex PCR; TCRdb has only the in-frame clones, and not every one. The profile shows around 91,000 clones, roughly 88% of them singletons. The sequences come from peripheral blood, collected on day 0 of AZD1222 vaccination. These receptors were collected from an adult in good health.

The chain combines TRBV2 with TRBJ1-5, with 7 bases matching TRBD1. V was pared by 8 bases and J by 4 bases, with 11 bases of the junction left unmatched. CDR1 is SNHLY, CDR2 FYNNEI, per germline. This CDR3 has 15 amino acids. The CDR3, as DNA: TGTGCCAGCGAGACCGTCGCCAGGGGGAATCAGCCCCAGCATTTT. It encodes CASETVARGNQPQHF.

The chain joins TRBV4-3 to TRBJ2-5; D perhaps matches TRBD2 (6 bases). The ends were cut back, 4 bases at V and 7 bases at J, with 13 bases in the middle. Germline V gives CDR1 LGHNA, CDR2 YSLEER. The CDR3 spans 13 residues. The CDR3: CASSPWGVGTQYF. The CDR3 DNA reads TGCGCCAGCAGCCCGTGGGGGGTTGGGACCCAGTACTTC.

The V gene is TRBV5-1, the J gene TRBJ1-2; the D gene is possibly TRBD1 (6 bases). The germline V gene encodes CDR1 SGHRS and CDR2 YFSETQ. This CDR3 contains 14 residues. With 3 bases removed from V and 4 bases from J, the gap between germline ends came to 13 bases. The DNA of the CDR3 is TGCGCCAGCAGCTCACAGGGCGGGGGCTATGGCTACACCTTC. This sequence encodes CASSSQGGGYGYTF. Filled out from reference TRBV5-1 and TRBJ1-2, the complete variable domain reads KAGVTQTPRYLIKTRGQQVTLSCSPISGHRSVSWYQQTPGQGLQFLFEYFSETQRNKGNFPGRFSGRQFSNSRSEMNVSTLELGDSALYLCASSSQGGGYGYTFGSGTRLTVV.

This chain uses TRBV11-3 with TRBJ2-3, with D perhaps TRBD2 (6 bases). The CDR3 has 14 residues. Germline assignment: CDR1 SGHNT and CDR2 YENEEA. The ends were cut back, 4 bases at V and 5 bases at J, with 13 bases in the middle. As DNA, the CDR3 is TGTGCCAGCAGCTCCGGGAGAAACAGAGATACGCAGTATTTT. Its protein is CASSSGRNRDTQYF.

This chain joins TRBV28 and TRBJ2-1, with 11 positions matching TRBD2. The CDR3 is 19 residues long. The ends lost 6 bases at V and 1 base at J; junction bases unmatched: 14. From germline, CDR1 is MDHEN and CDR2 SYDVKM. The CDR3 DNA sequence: TGTGCCAGCAGGGGAGGGGCTAGCGGGAGGTTGGGGTCCTACAATGAGCAGTTCTTC. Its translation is CASRGGASGRLGSYNEQFF.

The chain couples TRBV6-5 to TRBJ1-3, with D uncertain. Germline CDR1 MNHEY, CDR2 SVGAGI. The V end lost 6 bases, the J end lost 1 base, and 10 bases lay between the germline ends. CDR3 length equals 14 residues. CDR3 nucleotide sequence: TGTGCCAGCAGGTCCCAAGGGTCTGGAAACACCATATATTTT. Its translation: CASRSQGSGNTIYF.

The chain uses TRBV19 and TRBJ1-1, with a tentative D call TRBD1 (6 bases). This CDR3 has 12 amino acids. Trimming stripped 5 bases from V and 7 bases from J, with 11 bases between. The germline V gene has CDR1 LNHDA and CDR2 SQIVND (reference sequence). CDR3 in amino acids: CASSAWTDEAFF. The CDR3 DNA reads TGTGCCAGTAGTGCATGGACAGATGAAGCTTTCTTT.

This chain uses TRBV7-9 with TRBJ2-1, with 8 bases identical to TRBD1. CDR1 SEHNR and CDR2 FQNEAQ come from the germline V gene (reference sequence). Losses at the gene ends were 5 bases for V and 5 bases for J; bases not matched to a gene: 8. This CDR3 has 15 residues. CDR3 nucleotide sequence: TGTGCCAGCAGCCCGTGGACAGGGTGGGACAATGAGCAGTTCTTC. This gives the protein CASSPWTGWDNEQFF.

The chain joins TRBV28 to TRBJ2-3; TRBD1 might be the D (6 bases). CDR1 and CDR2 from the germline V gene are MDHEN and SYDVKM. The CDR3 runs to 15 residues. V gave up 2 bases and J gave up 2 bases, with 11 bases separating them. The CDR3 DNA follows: TGTGCCAGCAGTTTACCAGGGGACGCCACAGATACGCAGTATTTT. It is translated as CASSLPGDATDTQYF.

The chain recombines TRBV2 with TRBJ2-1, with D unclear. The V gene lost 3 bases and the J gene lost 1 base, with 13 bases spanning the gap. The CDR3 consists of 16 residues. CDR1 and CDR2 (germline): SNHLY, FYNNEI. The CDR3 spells CASSEAYLGSYNEQFF. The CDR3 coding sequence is TGTGCCAGCAGTGAGGCCTATTTGGGGTCCTACAATGAGCAGTTCTTC.

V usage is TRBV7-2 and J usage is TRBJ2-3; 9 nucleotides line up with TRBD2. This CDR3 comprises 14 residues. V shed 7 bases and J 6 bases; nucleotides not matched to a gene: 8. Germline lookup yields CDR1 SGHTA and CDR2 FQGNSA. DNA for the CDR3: TGTGCCAGCACCCATACCGCGGGAGGGGATACGCAGTATTTT. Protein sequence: CASTHTAGGDTQYF.

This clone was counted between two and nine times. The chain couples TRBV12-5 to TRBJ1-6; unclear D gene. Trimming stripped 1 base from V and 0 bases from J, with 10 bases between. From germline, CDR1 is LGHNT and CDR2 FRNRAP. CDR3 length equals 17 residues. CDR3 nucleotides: TGTGCTAGTGGTTTGGGACTCGCAAGCTCCTATAATTCACCCCTCCACTTT. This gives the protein CASGLGLASSYNSPLHF.

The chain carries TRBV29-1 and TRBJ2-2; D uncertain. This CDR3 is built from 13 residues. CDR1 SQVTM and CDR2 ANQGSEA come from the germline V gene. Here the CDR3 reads CSHRGPNTGELFF. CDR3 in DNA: TGCAGTCATAGAGGACCGAACACCGGGGAGCTGTTTTTT.

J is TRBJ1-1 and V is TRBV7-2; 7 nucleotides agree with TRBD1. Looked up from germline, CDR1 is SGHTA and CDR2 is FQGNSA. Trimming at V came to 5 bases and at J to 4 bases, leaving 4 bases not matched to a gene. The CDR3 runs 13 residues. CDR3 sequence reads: CASSHDRVTEAFF. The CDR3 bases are TGTGCCAGCAGCCACGACAGGGTCACTGAAGCTTTCTTT.

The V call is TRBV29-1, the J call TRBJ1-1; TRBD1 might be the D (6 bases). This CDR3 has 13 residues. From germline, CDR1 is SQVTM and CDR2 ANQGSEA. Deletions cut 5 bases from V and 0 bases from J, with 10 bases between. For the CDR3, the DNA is TGCAGCGTTACAGGGTTCATGAACACTGAAGCTTTCTTT. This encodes CSVTGFMNTEAFF.

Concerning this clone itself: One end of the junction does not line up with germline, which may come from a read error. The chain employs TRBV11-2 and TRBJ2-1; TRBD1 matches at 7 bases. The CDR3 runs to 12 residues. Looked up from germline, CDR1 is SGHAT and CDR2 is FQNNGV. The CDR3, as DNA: TGTGCCAGCAGCTTCGAACAGGGGTGGGAAGTCTTC. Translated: CASSFEQGWEVF.